The present T cell receptor (beta chain) was sequenced within a study of cytomegalovirus exposure and HLA in healthy donors. General observations from the study: Analysis performed later found more than 15,000 TCR beta sequences associated with HLA alleles at 0.05 false discovery rate. In a later analysis, most CMV-associated TCR beta chains appeared HLA-restricted.

In the PCR, 60 Vbeta and 13 Jbeta primers were used. Sequencing used immunoSEQ multiplex PCR; TCRdb keeps in-frame clones, though not all of them. The data hold approximately 120,000 clones, with under 85% observed a single time. Points on this clone: The antigen is undetermined.

The CDR3 sequence is 15 residues long. The junction had 7 bases not matched to a gene; V was cut back by 3 bases and J by 6 bases. Germline CDR1 is SGDLS and CDR2 is YYNGEE. V gene TRBV9 combines with J gene TRBJ2-2; 8 nucleotides match TRBD1. The source material was PBMCs. The TCR sequence derives from a man in his forties in good health and CMV-seropositive. The CDR3 nucleotides read TGTGCCAGCAGCGCGCCGACAGGGGAGGCCGGGGAGCTGTTTTTT. This sequence encodes CASSAPTGEAGELFF. Variable domain in full (rest from reference TRBV9 and TRBJ2-2): DSGVTQTPKHLITATGQRVTLRCSPRSGDLSVYWYQQSLDQGLQFLIQYYNGEERAKGNILERFSAQQFPDLHSELNLSSLELGDSALYFCASSAPTGEAGELFFGEGSRLTVL.